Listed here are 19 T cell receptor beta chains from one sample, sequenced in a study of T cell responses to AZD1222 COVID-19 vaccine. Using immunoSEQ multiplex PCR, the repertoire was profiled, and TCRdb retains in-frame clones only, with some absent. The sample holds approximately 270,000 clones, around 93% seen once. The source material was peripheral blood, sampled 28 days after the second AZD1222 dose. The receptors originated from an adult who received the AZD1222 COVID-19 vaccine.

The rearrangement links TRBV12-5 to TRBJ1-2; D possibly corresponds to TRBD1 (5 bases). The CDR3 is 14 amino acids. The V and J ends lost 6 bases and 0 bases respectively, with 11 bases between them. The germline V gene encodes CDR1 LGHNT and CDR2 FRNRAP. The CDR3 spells CASGLSGTNYGYTF. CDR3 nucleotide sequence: TGTGCTAGTGGATTGTCAGGGACTAACTATGGCTACACCTTC.

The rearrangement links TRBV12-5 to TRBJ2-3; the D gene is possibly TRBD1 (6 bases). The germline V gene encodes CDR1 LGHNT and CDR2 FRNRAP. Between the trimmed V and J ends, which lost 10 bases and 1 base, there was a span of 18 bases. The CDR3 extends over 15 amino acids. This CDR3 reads CATLPGQRCTDTQYF. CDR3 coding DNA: TGTGCTACCCTCCCCGGACAGCGCTGCACAGATACGCAGTATTTT.

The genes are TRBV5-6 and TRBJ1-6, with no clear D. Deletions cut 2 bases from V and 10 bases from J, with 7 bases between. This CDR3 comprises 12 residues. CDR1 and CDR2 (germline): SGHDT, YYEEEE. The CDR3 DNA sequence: TGTGCCAGCAGCTTTAATGAGTCACCCCTCCACTTT. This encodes CASSFNESPLHF.

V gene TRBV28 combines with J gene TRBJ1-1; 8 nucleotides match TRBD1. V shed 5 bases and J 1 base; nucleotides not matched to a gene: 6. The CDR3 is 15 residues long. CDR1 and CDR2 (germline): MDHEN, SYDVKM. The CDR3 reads CASSVNGQGNTEAFF. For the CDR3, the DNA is TGTGCCAGCAGTGTAAACGGACAGGGGAACACTGAAGCTTTCTTT.

The CDR3 protein is CASSPTIPGEQYF. The CDR3 coding sequence is TGTGCCAGCAGCCCGACGATTCCGGGAGAGCAGTACTTC. J is TRBJ2-7 and V is TRBV5-6; TRBD2 is a possible D gene (5 bases). This CDR3 has 13 residues. V was clipped by 4 bases and J by 7 bases, with 15 bases between them. Germline V gene lookup returns CDR1 SGHDT and CDR2 YYEEEE.

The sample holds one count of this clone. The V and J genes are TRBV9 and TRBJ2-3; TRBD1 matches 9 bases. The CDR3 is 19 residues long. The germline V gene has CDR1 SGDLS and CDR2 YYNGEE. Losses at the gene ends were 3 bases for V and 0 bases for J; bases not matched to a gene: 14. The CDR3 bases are TGTGCCAGCAGCGCAACGACCGGGACAGGGACCTTTAGCACAGATACGCAGTATTTT. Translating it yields CASSATTGTGTFSTDTQYF.

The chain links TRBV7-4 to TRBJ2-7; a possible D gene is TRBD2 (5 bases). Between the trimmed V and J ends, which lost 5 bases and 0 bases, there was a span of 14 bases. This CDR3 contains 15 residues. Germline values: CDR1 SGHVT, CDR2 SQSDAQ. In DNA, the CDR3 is TGTGCCAGCAGCGAGGGTTCTTCTTCCTCCTACGAGCAGTACTTC. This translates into CASSEGSSSSYEQYF.

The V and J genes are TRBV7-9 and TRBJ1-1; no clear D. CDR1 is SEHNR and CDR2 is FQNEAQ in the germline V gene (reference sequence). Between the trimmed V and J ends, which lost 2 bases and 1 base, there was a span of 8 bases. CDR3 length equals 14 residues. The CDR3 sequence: CASSLTGSNTEAFF. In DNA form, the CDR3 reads TGTGCCAGCAGCTTAACGGGATCGAACACTGAAGCTTTCTTT.

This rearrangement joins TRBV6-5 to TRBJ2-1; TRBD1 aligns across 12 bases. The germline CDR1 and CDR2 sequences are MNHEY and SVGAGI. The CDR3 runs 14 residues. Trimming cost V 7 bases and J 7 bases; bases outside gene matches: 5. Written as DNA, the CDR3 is TGTGCCAGCATTGGGACAGGGGGCGGGAATGAGCAGTTCTTC. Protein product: CASIGTGGGNEQFF.

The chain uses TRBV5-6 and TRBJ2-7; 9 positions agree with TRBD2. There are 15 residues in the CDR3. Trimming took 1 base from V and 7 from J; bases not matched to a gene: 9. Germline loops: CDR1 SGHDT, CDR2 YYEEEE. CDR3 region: CASSLTLAGRDEQYF. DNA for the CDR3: TGTGCCAGCAGCTTGACCCTAGCGGGACGAGATGAGCAGTACTTC.

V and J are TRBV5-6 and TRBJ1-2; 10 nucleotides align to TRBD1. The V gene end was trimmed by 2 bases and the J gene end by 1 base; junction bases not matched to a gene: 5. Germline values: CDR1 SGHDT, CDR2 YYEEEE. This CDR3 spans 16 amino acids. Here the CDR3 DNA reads TGTGCCAGCAGCTTTTACGGGACAGGGGTTAACTATGGCTACACCTTC. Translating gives CASSFYGTGVNYGYTF. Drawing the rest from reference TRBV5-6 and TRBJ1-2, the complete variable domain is DAGVTQSPTHLIKTRGQQVTLRCSPKSGHDTVSWYQQALGQGPQFIFQYYEEEERQRGNFPDRFSGHQFPNYSSELNVNALLLGDSALYLCASSFYGTGVNYGYTFGSGTRLTVV.

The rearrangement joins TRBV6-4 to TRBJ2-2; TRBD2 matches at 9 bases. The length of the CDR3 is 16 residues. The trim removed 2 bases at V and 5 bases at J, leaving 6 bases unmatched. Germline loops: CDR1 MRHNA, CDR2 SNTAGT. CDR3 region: CASSDQPSGRTGELFF. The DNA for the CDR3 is TGTGCCAGCAGTGACCAGCCCAGCGGGAGGACCGGGGAGCTGTTTTTT.

CDR3 DNA sequence: TGTGCCAGCAGCTTGGACAGGGCGAGTGTCCTGACTTTC. Translating gives CASSLDRASVLTF. This sequence joins TRBV5-6 and TRBJ2-6, with D maybe TRBD1 (6 bases). This CDR3 region has 13 residues. Trimming took off 0 bases at V and 13 bases at J, with 11 bases between the two ends. Germline V gene sequence: CDR1 SGHDT, CDR2 YYEEEE.

The CDR3, as DNA: TGCGCCAGCAGCTTGCGAGGCATCTCCTACGAGCAGTACTTC. Protein: CASSLRGISYEQYF. The chain recombines TRBV5-1 with TRBJ2-7; D is ambiguous. In germline, CDR1 is SGHRS, CDR2 YFSETQ. The CDR3 is 14 amino acids. With 1 base removed from V and 0 bases from J, the gap between germline ends came to 8 bases. Using reference TRBV5-1 and TRBJ2-7 for the parts outside the CDR3, the full variable domain is KAGVTQTPRYLIKTRGQQVTLSCSPISGHRSVSWYQQTPGQGLQFLFEYFSETQRNKGNFPGRFSGRQFSNSRSEMNVSTLELGDSALYLCASSLRGISYEQYFGPGTRLTVT.

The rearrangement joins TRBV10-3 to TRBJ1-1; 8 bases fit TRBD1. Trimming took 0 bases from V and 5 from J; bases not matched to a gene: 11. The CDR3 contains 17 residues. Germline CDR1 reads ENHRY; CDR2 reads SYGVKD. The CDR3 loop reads CAISESSYNRGMTEAFF. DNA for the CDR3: TGTGCCATCAGTGAGTCGAGCTATAACAGGGGGATGACTGAAGCTTTCTTT.

This chain's CDR3 is CASSYAGNTIYF. In nucleotides, the CDR3 is TGTGCCAGCAGTTATGCCGGAAACACCATATATTTT. The rearrangement joins TRBV28 to TRBJ1-3; D is unresolved. Deletions cut 4 bases from V and 4 bases from J, with 5 bases between. In germline, CDR1 is MDHEN, CDR2 SYDVKM. The CDR3 extends over 12 amino acids.

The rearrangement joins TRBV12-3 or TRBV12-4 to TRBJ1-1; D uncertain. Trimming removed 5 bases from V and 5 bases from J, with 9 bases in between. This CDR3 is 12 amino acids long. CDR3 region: CASSADKTEAFF. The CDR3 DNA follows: TGTGCCAGCAGTGCTGACAAGACTGAAGCTTTCTTT.

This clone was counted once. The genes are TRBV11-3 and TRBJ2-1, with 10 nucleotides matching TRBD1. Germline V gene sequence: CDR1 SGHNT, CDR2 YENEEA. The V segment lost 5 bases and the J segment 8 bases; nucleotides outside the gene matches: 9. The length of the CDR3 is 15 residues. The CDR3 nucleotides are TGTGCCAGCAGCCAAGGGACAGGGGTTCTGGATGAGCAGTTCTTC. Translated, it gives CASSQGTGVLDEQFF.

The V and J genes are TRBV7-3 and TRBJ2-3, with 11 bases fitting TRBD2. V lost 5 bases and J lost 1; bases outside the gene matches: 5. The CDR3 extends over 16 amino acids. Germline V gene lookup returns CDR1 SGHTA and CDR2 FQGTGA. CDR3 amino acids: CASSPGTSGRTDTQYF. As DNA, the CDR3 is TGTGCCAGCAGCCCAGGGACTAGCGGACGCACAGATACGCAGTATTTT.